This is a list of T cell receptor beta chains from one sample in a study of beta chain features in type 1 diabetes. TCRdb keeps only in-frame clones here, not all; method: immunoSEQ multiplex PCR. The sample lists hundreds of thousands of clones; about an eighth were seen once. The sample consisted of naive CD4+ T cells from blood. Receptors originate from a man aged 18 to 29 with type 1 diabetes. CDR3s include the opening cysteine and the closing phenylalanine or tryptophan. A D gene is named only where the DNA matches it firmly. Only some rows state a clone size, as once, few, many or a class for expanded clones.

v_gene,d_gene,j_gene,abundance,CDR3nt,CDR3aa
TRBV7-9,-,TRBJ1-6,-,TGTGCCAGCAGCTTACTCGCAGGGTTGGATTCACCCCTCCACTTT,CASSLLAGLDSPLHF
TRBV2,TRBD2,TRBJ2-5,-,TGTGCCAGCAGTGAAGGGCTAGCGGGGTCCACGGAGACCCAGTACTTC,CASSEGLAGSTETQYF
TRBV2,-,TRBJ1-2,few,TGTGCCAGCAGTGCAGGGTTTCCCAACTATGGCTACACCTTC,CASSAGFPNYGYTF
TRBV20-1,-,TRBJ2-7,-,TGCAGCGTTAAGGTTGACGGGGAGCAGTACTTC,CSVKVDGEQYF
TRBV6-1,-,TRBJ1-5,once,TGTGCCAGCAACAGCGGGGGGAATGAGGATCAGCCCCAGCATTTT,CASNSGGNEDQPQHF
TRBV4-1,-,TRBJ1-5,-,TGCGCCAGCAGCCAGACAGGTAGCAATCAGCCCCAGCATTTT,CASSQTGSNQPQHF
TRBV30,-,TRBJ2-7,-,TGTGCCTGGAGGCCCGCCTACGGGGTTGGGGCCTCCTACGAGCAGTACTTC,CAWRPAYGVGASYEQYF
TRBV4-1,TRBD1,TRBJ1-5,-,TGCGCCAGCAGCCGCAGGGGGGAAGGCAATCAGCCCCAGCATTTT,CASSRRGEGNQPQHF
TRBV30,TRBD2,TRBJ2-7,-,TGTGCCTGGGGGAGGGGACTAGCCGCCTACGAGCAGTACTTC,CAWGRGLAAYEQYF
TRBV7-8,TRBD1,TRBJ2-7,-,TGTGCCAGCAGCTTAGCGCGGACAGGGGTTTACGAGCAGTACTTC,CASSLARTGVYEQYF
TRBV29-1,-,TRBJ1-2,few,TGCAGCGTTGAAGTGGGAACCGGGTATGGCTACACCTTC,CSVEVGTGYGYTF
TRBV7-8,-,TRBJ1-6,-,TGTGCCAGCAGCTTAAGTCTGACGGATTCACCCCTCCACTTT,CASSLSLTDSPLHF
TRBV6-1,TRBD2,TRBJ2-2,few,TGTGCCTACACCTGGGGGGGGGTAGGAGCCGGGGAGCTGTTTTTT,CAYTWGGVGAGELFF
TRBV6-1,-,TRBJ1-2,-,TGTGCCAGCACGGGGGCAGAGCCTAACTATGGCTACACCTTC,CASTGAEPNYGYTF
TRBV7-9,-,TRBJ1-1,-,TGTGCCAGCAGCTCGGCGGTGGGTAGAACTGAAGCTTTCTTT,CASSSAVGRTEAFF
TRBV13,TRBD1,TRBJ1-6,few,TGTGCCAGCAGCTACCGGGACAGGAATTCACCCCTCCACTTT,CASSYRDRNSPLHF
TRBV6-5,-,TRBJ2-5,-,TGTGCCAGCAGTTACTTAGGCACCCAGTACTTC,CASSYLGTQYF
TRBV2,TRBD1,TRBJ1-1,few,TGTGCCAGCAGAGTGACAGGGGGTAACACTGAAGCTTTCTTT,CASRVTGGNTEAFF
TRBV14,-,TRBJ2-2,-,TGTGCCAGCAGCAGAAGCTGGAACACCGGGGAGCTGTTTTTT,CASSRSWNTGELFF
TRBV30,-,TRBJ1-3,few,TGTGCCTGGAGTGCATCTGGAAACACCATATATTTT,CAWSASGNTIYF
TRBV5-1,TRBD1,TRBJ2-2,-,TGCGCCAGCAGCCCCACGGGACAGATCGACACCGGGGAGCTGTTTTTT,CASSPTGQIDTGELFF
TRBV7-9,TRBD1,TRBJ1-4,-,TGTGCCAGCAGCTTAGGAGACAGGGGTGCTAATGAAAAACTGTTTTTT,CASSLGDRGANEKLFF
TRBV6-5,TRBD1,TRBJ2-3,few,TGTGCCAGCAGGCCGCCGACAGGGGAAGATACGCAGTATTTT,CASRPPTGEDTQYF
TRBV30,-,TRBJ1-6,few,TGTGCCTGGAGTGTAGAGGGATGGTATTCACCCCTCCACTTT,CAWSVEGWYSPLHF
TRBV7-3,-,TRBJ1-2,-,TGTGCCAGCAGCTTAGAGGGTGGTGTCGGCTACACCTTC,CASSLEGGVGYTF
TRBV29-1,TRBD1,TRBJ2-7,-,TGCAGCGTTGACCGGGACAGGGGGACGGGGGAGCAGTACTTC,CSVDRDRGTGEQYF
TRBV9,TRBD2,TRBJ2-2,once,TGTGCCAGCAGCATCCTAGCGGGGGAAAGGGAGCTGTTTTTT,CASSILAGERELFF
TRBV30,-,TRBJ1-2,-,TGTGCCTGGACCCCAGGGTTGTTTAACTATGGCTACACCTTC,CAWTPGLFNYGYTF
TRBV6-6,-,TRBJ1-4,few,TGTGCCAGCAGGAGACAGGAAAAACTGTTTTTT,CASRRQEKLFF
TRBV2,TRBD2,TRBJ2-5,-,TGTGCCAGCAGTGATCTAGCGGGGGGATGGGAGACCCAGTACTTC,CASSDLAGGWETQYF
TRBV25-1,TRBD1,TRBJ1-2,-,TGTGCCAGCAGAGCGACAGGGGATAACTATGGCTACACCTTC,CASRATGDNYGYTF
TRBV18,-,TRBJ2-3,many,TGTGCCAGCTCACCACCGGGGACAGATACGCAGTATTTT,CASSPPGTDTQYF
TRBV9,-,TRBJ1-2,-,TGTGCCAGCAGCGCCGAAGCGCTTAACTATGTTGGCTACACCTTC,CASSAEALNYVGYTF
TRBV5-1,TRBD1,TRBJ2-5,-,TGCGCCAGCAGCTTGGTTCCAGGGGGCATTGAGACCCAGTACTTC,CASSLVPGGIETQYF
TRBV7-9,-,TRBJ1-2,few,TGTGCCAGCAGCCCACGGGACCGTACTAACTATGGCTACACCTTC,CASSPRDRTNYGYTF
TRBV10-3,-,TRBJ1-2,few,TGTGCCATCAGCCCCGGGGGAGACTATGGCTACACCTTC,CAISPGGDYGYTF
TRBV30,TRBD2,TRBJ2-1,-,TGTGCCTGGAGTGTACCCCGGACTAGCGGGGGCTCCTACAATGAGCAGTTCTTC,CAWSVPRTSGGSYNEQFF
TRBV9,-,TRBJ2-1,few,TGTGCCAGCAGCGTAGGGCTAGCAATTGGGAATGAGCAGTTCTTC,CASSVGLAIGNEQFF
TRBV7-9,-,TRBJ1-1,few,TGTGCCAGCAGCTTGGGGGTCCTGTACACTGAAGCTTTCTTT,CASSLGVLYTEAFF
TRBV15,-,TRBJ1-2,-,TGTGCCACCAGCGCCGAGACCCCAGGGCCTGGCTACACCTTC,CATSAETPGPGYTF
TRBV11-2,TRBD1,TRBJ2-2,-,TGTGCCAGCAGCTTAGTCGGACAGGGGCCGAACACCGGGGAGCTGTTTTTT,CASSLVGQGPNTGELFF
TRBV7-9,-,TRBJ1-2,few,TGTGCCAGCAGCCTGAAGACAGCCACCTATGGCTACACCTTC,CASSLKTATYGYTF
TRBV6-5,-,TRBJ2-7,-,TGTGCCAGCAGTCTGGACAGTCGCGACGAGCAGTACTTC,CASSLDSRDEQYF
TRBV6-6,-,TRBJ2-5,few,TGTGCCAGCAGACAGGGTTTCGAGGCCCAGTACTTC,CASRQGFEAQYF
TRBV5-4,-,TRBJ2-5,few,TGTGCCAGCAGCTTTGTGGCAGCGGAGACCCAGTACTTC,CASSFVAAETQYF
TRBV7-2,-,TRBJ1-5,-,TGTGCCAGCAGCTTAGAGACAGCACCGAATCAGCCCCAGCATTTT,CASSLETAPNQPQHF
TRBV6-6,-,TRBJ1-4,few,TGTGCCAGCAGCCCCCCGGGTAAAGGTGAAAAACTGTTTTTT,CASSPPGKGEKLFF
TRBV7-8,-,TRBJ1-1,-,TGTGCCAGCAGCCTAACGACAGGCAACACTGAAGCTTTCTTT,CASSLTTGNTEAFF
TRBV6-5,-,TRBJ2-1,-,TGTGCCAGCAGTGAGACAGGCTATGAGCAGTTCTTC,CASSETGYEQFF
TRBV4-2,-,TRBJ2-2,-,TGTGCCAGCAGCCAAAGTAGGGAGAACACCGGGGAGCTGTTTTTT,CASSQSRENTGELFF
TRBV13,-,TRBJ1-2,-,TGTGCCAGCAGCCGGGGATCGGGGGGCTACACCTTC,CASSRGSGGYTF